These 10 T cell receptor beta chains originate from one sample sequenced in a study of human T cells and chemical hapten exposure. Indicated time point: pre-sensitization, week 0. Treatment described: therapeutic diphenylcyclopropenone sensitization with weekly scalp DPC. Researchers extracted total RNA from unfractionated whole blood. Each CDR3 protein is one row after TCRdb ran MiXCR on the RACE reads. The table records roughly 36,000 distinct CDR3 sequences, over 9% of them present only once. The sample in question was whole blood, obtained in connection with sensitization to the hapten diphenylcyclopropenone (DPC). The receptors here all came from a man in his forties or fifties with alopecia areata. Some clones in this sample may be carry-over from other donors' samples.

This clonotype appeared a few times. This chain connects TRBV4-1 to TRBJ1-2, with D uncertain. The V gene lost 5 bases and the J gene lost 8 bases, with 18 bases spanning the gap. The germline gives CDR1 MGHRA, CDR2 YSYEKL. The CDR3 sequence is 14 residues long. CDR3 bases: TGCGCCAGCAGCTCACCGCCGGGAGCAATAGGCTACACCTTC. Protein: CASSSPPGAIGYTF.

This chain links TRBV11-3 with TRBJ2-7; the D gene is possibly TRBD2 (6 bases). The CDR3 runs to 14 residues. Trimming removed 5 bases at V and 6 bases at J, with 17 bases between. Looked up from germline, CDR1 is SGHNT and CDR2 is YENEEA. The CDR3 DNA sequence: TGTGCCAGCAGCCCAGTACCCGACGGGAGCGAGCAGTACTTC. Translation: CASSPVPDGSEQYF.

This clonotype was recorded many times. The genes are TRBV7-2 and TRBJ2-1, with 11 bases lining up with TRBD2. Germline V gene lookup returns CDR1 SGHTA and CDR2 FQGNSA. The CDR3 is 17 amino acids. J lost 3 bases, V lost 1 base, and 5 bases had no gene match. This CDR3 is CASSLVPLAGGYNEQFF. CDR3 nucleotide sequence: TGTGCCAGCAGCTTAGTCCCCCTAGCGGGAGGCTACAATGAGCAGTTCTTC.

Many counts were recorded for this clonotype. The chain joins TRBV5-1 to TRBJ1-1; D unclear. The CDR3 runs 13 residues. The germline gives CDR1 SGHRS, CDR2 YFSETQ. V was trimmed by 0 bases and J by 4 bases, leaving 7 bases between them. CDR3 bases: TGCGCCAGCAGCTTGGTACTGGGCACTGAAGCTTTCTTT. Translated: CASSLVLGTEAFF.

This clonotype was observed at least ten times. The chain joins TRBV27 to TRBJ2-1; D unclear. The germline V gene encodes CDR1 MNHEY and CDR2 SMNVEV (reference sequence). CDR3 length: 16 amino acids. V was clipped by 5 bases and J by 0 bases, with 14 bases between them. CDR3 nucleotides: TGTGCCAGCAGTAAAAAGGGCGCGAGCTCCTACAATGAGCAGTTCTTC. Translated: CASSKKGASSYNEQFF.

This clonotype was counted a few times. This chain links TRBV19 with TRBJ2-7; D is possibly TRBD1 (6 bases). Trimming cost V 5 bases and J 3 bases, with 11 bases left between them. Germline V gene data show CDR1 as LNHDA and CDR2 as SQIVND (reference sequence). The CDR3 is made up of 13 amino acids. The CDR3 loop is CASSPDSGYEQYF. The CDR3 nucleotides are TGTGCCAGTAGTCCGGACAGTGGCTACGAGCAGTACTTC.

The chain uses TRBV4-2 and TRBJ2-7, with a possible D match to TRBD1 (6 bases). The CDR3 contains 15 residues. The germline CDR1 and CDR2 sequences are LGHNA and YNFKEQ. V lost 0 bases, J lost 5 bases, and 14 bases lay in between. CDR3: CASSQEGSGADEQYF. Here the CDR3 DNA reads TGTGCCAGCAGCCAAGAGGGTTCAGGGGCGGACGAGCAGTACTTC.

At least ten counts were recorded for this clonotype. The V and J genes are TRBV10-3 and TRBJ2-1, with 7 bases that match TRBD1. Germline values: CDR1 ENHRY, CDR2 SYGVKD. The CDR3 has 15 amino acids. V was clipped by 2 bases and J by 2 bases; unmatched bases: 3. Here the CDR3 DNA reads TGTGCCATCAGTGAGCGACAGGGACCCTACAATGAGCAGTTCTTC. Translated, it gives CAISERQGPYNEQFF.

The chain couples TRBV7-2 to TRBJ2-1; tentatively, D is TRBD1 or TRBD2 (5 bases each). This CDR3 contains 15 residues. Germline values: CDR1 SGHTA, CDR2 FQGNSA. V was trimmed by 5 bases and J by 9 bases, leaving 20 bases between them. The chain's CDR3 is CASSPSGSERGEQFF. The CDR3 nucleotides read TGTGCCAGCAGCCCCTCGGGTAGCGAGAGGGGTGAGCAGTTCTTC.

The CDR3 DNA reads TGCAGTGGGAGCGGGAGTGGATACGAGCAGTACTTC. It is translated as CSGSGSGYEQYF. This chain links TRBV20-1 with TRBJ2-7, with 8 bases aligning to TRBD2. The CDR3 is 12 residues long. Germline-derived CDR1 and CDR2 are DFQATT and SNEGSKA (reference sequence). V shed 7 bases, J shed 4 bases, and the junction held 6 bases outside the gene matches.